Listed below are T cell receptor beta chains from one sample, sequenced in a study of T cell repertoires in cytomegalovirus infection. For these TCRs, the target antigens are not known. TCRdb reprocessed the reads with MiXCR, giving one entry per CDR3 protein. The repertoire includes some 800,000 distinct CDR3 sequences, almost 30% of them detected once, and around 12% sits in the top ten. Sequenced material: cultured CD8+ T cells from PBMCs, taken from culture after CMV antigen stimulation. All receptors derive from a human donor in good health (CMV status not recorded). Some clones in this sample may be carry-over from other donors' samples. Both conserved end residues are part of each CDR3. Each record gives: D gene, V gene, J gene, clone size, CDR3 DNA, CDR3 protein. D genes are given only for firm matches. Clone sizes are given selectively: once, few, many, or a class where the clone is expanded.

d_gene: TRBD1
v_gene: TRBV20-1
j_gene: TRBJ1-5
abundance: few
CDR3nt: TGCAGTGCCAGACCGCTTGTACCGGGACAGGGGGCGAACAATCAGCCCCAGCATTTT
CDR3aa: CSARPLVPGQGANNQPQHF

d_gene: -
v_gene: TRBV7-8
j_gene: TRBJ2-3
abundance: many
CDR3nt: TGTGCCAGCAGCTTAGTAGGATTTGGCACAGATACGCAGTATTTT
CDR3aa: CASSLVGFGTDTQYF

d_gene: TRBD2
v_gene: TRBV7-8
j_gene: TRBJ2-1
abundance: -
CDR3nt: TGTGCCAGCAGCCCCCGCGCGGGGGGTCCCCCCCACAATGAGCAGTTCTTC
CDR3aa: CASSPRAGGPPHNEQFF

d_gene: -
v_gene: TRBV23-1
j_gene: TRBJ2-3
abundance: -
CDR3nt: TGCGCCAGCAGTCGACGGGCTCCGGGACCGAAAGGAACAGATACGCAGTATTTT
CDR3aa: CASSRRAPGPKGTDTQYF

d_gene: -
v_gene: TRBV7-3
j_gene: TRBJ1-5
abundance: few
CDR3nt: TGTGCCAGCAGCTTAAACCCTCCGACCACTCAGCCCCAGCATTTT
CDR3aa: CASSLNPPTTQPQHF

d_gene: -
v_gene: TRBV2
j_gene: TRBJ2-3
abundance: -
CDR3nt: TGTGCCATCACAGGGACAGATACGCAGTATTTT
CDR3aa: CAITGTDTQYF

d_gene: TRBD1
v_gene: TRBV11-2
j_gene: TRBJ2-1
abundance: many
CDR3nt: TGTGCCAGCAGCAAACCGGGACAGGGAGTCTACAATGAGCAGTTCTTC
CDR3aa: CASSKPGQGVYNEQFF

d_gene: -
v_gene: TRBV12-3/TRBV12-4
j_gene: TRBJ2-7
abundance: -
CDR3nt: TGTGCCAGCAGTTTAGAAGCGGCCTACGAGCAGTACTTC
CDR3aa: CASSLEAAYEQYF

d_gene: -
v_gene: TRBV6-5
j_gene: TRBJ1-5
abundance: -
CDR3nt: TGTGCCAGCAGTTACGACGGGGGGGCGACTCAGCCCCAGCATTTT
CDR3aa: CASSYDGGATQPQHF

d_gene: -
v_gene: TRBV2
j_gene: TRBJ2-1
abundance: -
CDR3nt: TGTGCCAGCAGTGTGGGGTCCTCCAATTACAATGAGCAGTTCTTC
CDR3aa: CASSVGSSNYNEQFF

d_gene: TRBD2
v_gene: TRBV7-8
j_gene: TRBJ2-3
abundance: few
CDR3nt: TGTGCCAGCAGCCCCCTGGCGGGGGGGCGGGCAGATACGCAGTATTTT
CDR3aa: CASSPLAGGRADTQYF

d_gene: -
v_gene: TRBV6-6
j_gene: TRBJ2-5
abundance: few
CDR3nt: TGTGCCAGCAGTTACTACAGGGCGGAGGGAGAGACCCAGTACTTC
CDR3aa: CASSYYRAEGETQYF

d_gene: -
v_gene: TRBV27
j_gene: TRBJ2-7
abundance: few
CDR3nt: TGTGCCAGCAGTTTAGTTAAAACAGGGTTCGGTATGGGCGGGCTTTCCTACGAGCAGTACTTC
CDR3aa: CASSLVKTGFGMGGLSYEQYF

d_gene: TRBD2
v_gene: TRBV12-3/TRBV12-4
j_gene: TRBJ2-5
abundance: few
CDR3nt: TGTGCCAGCACCACTAGCGGGGTGCGGGAGACCCAGTACTTC
CDR3aa: CASTTSGVRETQYF

d_gene: TRBD1
v_gene: TRBV4-1
j_gene: TRBJ1-2
abundance: few
CDR3nt: TGCGCCAGCAGCCCCTGGACAGGGGAACTCTATGGCTACACCTTC
CDR3aa: CASSPWTGELYGYTF

d_gene: -
v_gene: TRBV6-5
j_gene: TRBJ2-1
abundance: few
CDR3nt: TGTGCCAGCAGTTACGGGCTCCATGAGCAGTTCTTC
CDR3aa: CASSYGLHEQFF

d_gene: TRBD2
v_gene: TRBV12-3/TRBV12-4
j_gene: TRBJ2-7
abundance: -
CDR3nt: TGTGCCAGCAGTGCCGTGACTAGCGGGGACGGATTACCCTACGAGCAGTACTTC
CDR3aa: CASSAVTSGDGLPYEQYF

d_gene: -
v_gene: TRBV7-2
j_gene: TRBJ2-1
abundance: few
CDR3nt: TGTGCCAGCAGCCCCATAGGGGGGCCTAGCCCCTACAATGAGCAGTTCTTC
CDR3aa: CASSPIGGPSPYNEQFF

d_gene: -
v_gene: TRBV27
j_gene: TRBJ2-1
abundance: few
CDR3nt: TGTGCCAGCAGTTTATCCGGGTACACCTACAATGAGCAGTTCTTC
CDR3aa: CASSLSGYTYNEQFF

d_gene: -
v_gene: TRBV29-1
j_gene: TRBJ1-1
abundance: -
CDR3nt: TGCAGCGGGGGGAACACTGAAGCTTTCTTT
CDR3aa: CSGGNTEAFF

d_gene: TRBD1
v_gene: TRBV15
j_gene: TRBJ2-7
abundance: -
CDR3nt: TGTGCCACCAGACAGGGGGGCAACTACGAGCAGTACTTC
CDR3aa: CATRQGGNYEQYF

d_gene: TRBD2
v_gene: TRBV7-6
j_gene: TRBJ2-5
abundance: many
CDR3nt: TGTGCCAGCAGCTTAGGAGGCGGGAGTGGAGAGACCCAGTACTTC
CDR3aa: CASSLGGGSGETQYF

d_gene: TRBD1
v_gene: TRBV12-3/TRBV12-4
j_gene: TRBJ2-3
abundance: many
CDR3nt: TGTGCCAGCAGTTCTGAGGGGGCCGATACGCAGTATTTT
CDR3aa: CASSSEGADTQYF

d_gene: TRBD1
v_gene: TRBV10-2
j_gene: TRBJ2-3
abundance: few
CDR3nt: TGCGCCAGCAGTACCGGACAGGGTTGGTTGGATACGCAGTATTTT
CDR3aa: CASSTGQGWLDTQYF